Presented here are 10 T cell receptor beta chains from one specimen sequenced in a study of read filtering for tumor transcriptome and immune sequencing. From 300 to 400 ng of RNA, a library with molecular barcoded alpha/delta and beta/gamma adaptors was made. TCRdb re-called the reads with MiXCR, one entry per CDR3 protein. Of approximately 62,000 distinct CDR3 sequences listed, around a fifth are singletons. Sequencing was performed on a population of CD138-negative cells sorted from bone marrow. The receptors come from a donor aged 40 or older with multiple myeloma.

This clonotype was seen at least ten times. The chain uses TRBV3-1 and TRBJ2-1; D tentatively fits TRBD1 or TRBD2 (6 bases each). CDR3 length equals 15 residues. V lost 0 bases, J lost 8 bases, and 14 bases lay in between. CDR1 LGHDT and CDR2 YNNKEL come from the germline V gene (reference sequence). CDR3 in DNA: TGTGCCAGCAGCCAAGATGTGGGGGGCATGGATGAGCAGTTCTTC. Its protein is CASSQDVGGMDEQFF.

CDR3 protein: CASSPMAVNTQHF. The CDR3 DNA sequence: TGTGCCAGCTCACCAATGGCGGTAAACACGCAGCATTTT. This chain uses TRBV18 with TRBJ2-3; D gene ambiguous. The J call is doubtful: the DNA matches TRBJ1-5 better. Germline CDR1 is KGHSH and CDR2 is LQKENI. This CDR3 has 13 amino acids.

This clonotype was seen ten or more times. The CDR3 DNA is TGTGCCAGCTCACCTGTCCAGGGCGGCAATGAGCAGTTCTTC. It specifies CASSPVQGGNEQFF. This sequence joins TRBV18 and TRBJ2-1; D might be TRBD1 (5 bases). This CDR3 has 14 residues. Per the germline V gene, CDR1 is KGHSH and CDR2 is LQKENI. The ends were cut back, 3 bases at V and 6 bases at J, with 12 bases in the middle.

The table lists this clonotype with a few counts. Compared with germline, one end of the junction differs, possibly owing to a read error. The chain recombines TRBV2 with TRBJ2-3; 10 bases are a match to TRBD2. From germline, CDR1 is SNHLY and CDR2 FYNNEI. The CDR3 has 16 residues. Here the CDR3 DNA reads TGTGCCAGCGGTGAGGCTACTAGCGGGGGCACAGATACGCAGTATTTT. It encodes CASGEATSGGTDTQYF.

This clonotype was detected ten times or more. The V gene is TRBV28, the J gene TRBJ1-2; D not certain. From germline, CDR1 is MDHEN and CDR2 SYDVKM. This CDR3 contains 16 residues. The ends were cut back, 3 bases at V and 8 bases at J, with 22 bases in the middle. CDR3 nucleotides: TGTGCCAGCAGTTTTGCAGGTCCATCTTTCCAAGCGGGCTACACCTTC. Translated, it gives CASSFAGPSFQAGYTF.

The J gene is TRBJ1-1, the V gene TRBV11-1, with 8 positions matching TRBD1. The CDR3 totals 16 residues. Germline CDR1 and CDR2: SGHAT and FQDESV (reference sequence). Germline trimming cut 0 bases from V and 2 bases from J; bases unmatched to any gene: 5. The CDR3, as DNA: TGTGCCAGCAGCTTAGCCGGGACAGGATACAACACTGAAGCTTTCTTT. Residues: CASSLAGTGYNTEAFF.

This clonotype showed up many times. The rearrangement uses TRBV30 and TRBJ2-2; TRBD2 is a possible D gene (6 bases). In germline, CDR1 is GTSNPN, CDR2 SVGIG (reference sequence). This CDR3 spans 10 amino acids. The CDR3 DNA reads as TGTGTGGGGGGCACCGGGGAGCTGTTTTTT. Residues: CVGGTGELFF.

This clonotype has at least ten counts. The chain has TRBV28 and TRBJ2-5, with 10 positions matching TRBD2. Germline loops: CDR1 MDHEN, CDR2 SYDVKM. CDR3 length: 15 amino acids. V shed 6 bases and J 3 bases; nucleotides not matched to a gene: 7. The CDR3 reads CASSAFGTSEETQYF. The CDR3 DNA reads as TGTGCCAGCAGCGCTTTTGGGACTAGCGAAGAGACCCAGTACTTC.

The chain couples TRBV9 to TRBJ2-2; 7 nucleotides align to TRBD1. Germline CDR1 SGDLS, CDR2 YYNGEE. This CDR3 is 16 amino acids long. V gave up 1 base and J gave up 4 bases; unmatched junction bases: 7. The CDR3 region is CASSVRTGDPTGELFF. The CDR3, as DNA: TGTGCCAGCAGCGTAAGAACAGGGGATCCCACCGGGGAGCTGTTTTTT.

Comments on this clonotype: A much larger clone lies a single base off, so this may be a read error. The chain joins TRBV20-1 to TRBJ1-1; D call uncertain. There are 13 residues in the CDR3. V lost 5 bases, J lost 0 bases, and 10 bases lay in between. Germline V CDR1 and CDR2: DFQATT, SNEGSKA (reference sequence). The CDR3 DNA reads as TGCAGTGCTCCGGGAAATCTGAACACTGAAGCTTTCTTT. This gives the protein CSAPGNLNTEAFF.